What follows are 5 T cell receptor beta chains derived from one specimen sequenced in a study of blood T cell repertoires in COVID-19. Sequencing used immunoSEQ multiplex PCR; TCRdb keeps in-frame clones, though not all of them. The top ten clones hold about 4.5% of a sample with around 300,000 clones, around 90% of them seen once. Sequencing input: PBMCs or T cells enriched from blood (not recorded which). The receptors shown here come from a woman between 18 and 30 years old with acute COVID-19.

V gene TRBV28 combines with J gene TRBJ1-6, with a possible D match to TRBD1 (6 bases). V was trimmed by 7 bases and J by 4 bases, leaving 8 bases between them. Germline V gene data show CDR1 as MDHEN and CDR2 as SYDVKM. The CDR3 contains 13 residues. CDR3 region: CASNGQYNSPLHF. As DNA, the CDR3 is TGTGCCAGCAACGGACAGTATAATTCACCCCTCCACTTT.

This chain connects TRBV7-3 to TRBJ1-1; D not resolved. From germline, CDR1 is SGHTA and CDR2 FQGTGA. V was cut by 2 bases and J by 1 base, with 5 bases left in between. The CDR3 contains 13 residues. The CDR3 is CASSLQENTEAFF. The CDR3, as DNA: TGTGCCAGCAGCTTACAGGAGAACACTGAAGCTTTCTTT. Full variable domain (rest looked up from reference TRBV7-3 and TRBJ1-1): GAGVSQTPSNKVTEKGKYVELRCDPISGHTALYWYRQSLGQGPEFLIYFQGTGAADDSGLPNDRFFAVRPEGSVSTLKIQRTERGDSAVYLCASSLQENTEAFFGQGTRLTVV.

Notes on this clone: This sample includes further DNA sequences coding for the same CDR3. This chain joins TRBV18 and TRBJ1-1; the match to TRBD1 covers 9 bases. From germline, CDR1 is KGHSH and CDR2 LQKENI. This CDR3 spans 14 amino acids. V trimming: 2 bases; J trimming: 4 bases; junction bases outside the gene matches: 2. The CDR3 loop is CASSPGTGRTEAFF. DNA for the CDR3: TGTGCCAGCTCACCAGGGACAGGGCGCACTGAAGCTTTCTTT.

The rearrangement uses TRBV19 and TRBJ1-1, with D unresolved. In germline, CDR1 is LNHDA, CDR2 SQIVND (reference sequence). The V end lost 3 bases, the J end lost 1 base, and 15 bases lay between the germline ends. The CDR3 runs to 16 residues. The CDR3 DNA follows: TGTGCCAGTAGTATGGACTCCCTAGATCGGAACACTGAAGCTTTCTTT. Amino acids: CASSMDSLDRNTEAFF.

The chain joins TRBV28 to TRBJ1-2; 9 positions match TRBD1. V was clipped by 6 bases and J by 4 bases; unmatched bases: 12. CDR1 and CDR2 (germline): MDHEN, SYDVKM. CDR3 length equals 16 residues. The CDR3 is CASRTLDRGLVYGYTF. The CDR3 nucleotides are TGTGCCAGCAGAACTCTTGACAGGGGGTTAGTCTATGGCTACACCTTC.